What follows describes a single TCR beta chain. Trimming removed 6 bases from V and 10 bases from J; junction bases left unmatched: 12. The germline CDR1 and CDR2 sequences are DFQATT and SNEGSKA (reference sequence). The CDR3 is 14 residues long. It was RNA transcripts that yielded the amplified TCR beta CDR3 regions. When the TCR CDR3 underwent first-round RT-PCR, the HTBI primer set was used. TCRdb reprocessed the multiplex PCR reads via MiXCR and lists one record per CDR3 protein. The repertoire holds 250,000 to 300,000 distinct CDR3 sequences, with over 15% as singletons. This entry is derived from a study of T cells in Graves' hyperthyroidism and ophthalmopathy.

V and J are TRBV20-1 and TRBJ1-6; 7 bases are a match to TRBD1. This receptor was obtained from a woman aged 60-70 years with Graves' ophthalmopathy. Sequenced sample: blood. The CDR3: CSARPDTGVSPLHF. CDR3 DNA sequence: TGCAGTGCCAGGCCGGACACAGGGGTATCACCCCTCCACTTT.